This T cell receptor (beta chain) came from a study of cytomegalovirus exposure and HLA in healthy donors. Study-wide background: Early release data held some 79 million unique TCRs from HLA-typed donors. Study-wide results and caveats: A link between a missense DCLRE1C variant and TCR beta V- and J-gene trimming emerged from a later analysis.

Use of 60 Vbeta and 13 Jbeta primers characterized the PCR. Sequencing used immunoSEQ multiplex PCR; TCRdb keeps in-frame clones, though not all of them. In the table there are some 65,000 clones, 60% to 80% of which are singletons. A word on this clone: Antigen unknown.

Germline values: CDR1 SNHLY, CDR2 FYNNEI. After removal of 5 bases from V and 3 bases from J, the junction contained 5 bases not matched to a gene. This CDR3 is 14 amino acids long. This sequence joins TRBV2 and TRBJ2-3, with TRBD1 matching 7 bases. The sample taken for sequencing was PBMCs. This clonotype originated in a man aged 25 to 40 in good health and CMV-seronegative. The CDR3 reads CASSKQTGTDTQYF. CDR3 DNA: TGTGCCAGCAGTAAACAGACAGGGACAGATACGCAGTATTTT.